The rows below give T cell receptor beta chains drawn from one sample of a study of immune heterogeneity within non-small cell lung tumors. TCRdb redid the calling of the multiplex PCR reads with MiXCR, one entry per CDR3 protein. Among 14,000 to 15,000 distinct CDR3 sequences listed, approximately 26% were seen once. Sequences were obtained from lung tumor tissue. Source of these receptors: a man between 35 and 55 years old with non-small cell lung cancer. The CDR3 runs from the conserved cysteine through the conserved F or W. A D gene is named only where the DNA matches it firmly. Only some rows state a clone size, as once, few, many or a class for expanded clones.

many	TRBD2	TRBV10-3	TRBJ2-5	CAISGGLEDQETQYF	TGTGCCATCAGTGGGGGACTAGAGGACCAAGAGACCCAGTACTTC
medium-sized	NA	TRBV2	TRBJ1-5	CASRGQAHNQPQHF	TGTGCCAGCAGGGGTCAGGCACACAATCAGCCCCAGCATTTT
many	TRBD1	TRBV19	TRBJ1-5	CASTVRTGVSQPQHF	TGTGCCAGTACCGTTCGGACAGGGGTGAGTCAGCCCCAGCATTTT
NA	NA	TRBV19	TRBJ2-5	CADRRGPKETQYF	TGTGCCGATAGACGGGGCCCTAAAGAGACCCAGTACTTC
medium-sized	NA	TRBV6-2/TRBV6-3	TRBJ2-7	CASSYFGSVYEQYF	TGTGCCAGCAGTTACTTCGGGAGTGTTTACGAGCAGTACTTC
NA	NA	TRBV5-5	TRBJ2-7	CASSFLWSAEAYEQYF	TGTGCCAGCAGCTTCTTATGGAGCGCGGAGGCCTACGAGCAGTACTTC
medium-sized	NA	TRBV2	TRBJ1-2	CASRGFDGYTF	TGTGCCAGCAGGGGGTTCGATGGCTACACCTTC
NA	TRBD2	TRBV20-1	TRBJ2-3	CSAELAGLGDTQNF	TGCAGTGCAGAACTAGCGGGGCTAGGAGATACGCAGAATTTT
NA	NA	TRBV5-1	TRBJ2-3	CASSATTDTQYF	TGCGCCAGCAGCGCAACCACAGATACGCAGTATTTT
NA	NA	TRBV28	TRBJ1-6	CASSPPGAPSLHF	TGTGCCAGCAGCCCCCCCGGGGCTCCTTCCCTCCACTTT
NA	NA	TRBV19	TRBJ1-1	CASSIGRGGYTEAFF	TGTGCCAGTAGTATAGGAAGGGGTGGTTACACTGAAGCTTTCTTT
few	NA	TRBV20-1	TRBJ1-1	CSAPGEAPTEAFF	TGCAGTGCCCCGGGGGAAGCGCCTACTGAAGCTTTCTTT
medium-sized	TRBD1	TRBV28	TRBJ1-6	CASSPGTGVHNSPLHF	TGTGCCAGCAGTCCCGGGACAGGGGTTCATAATTCACCCCTCCACTTT
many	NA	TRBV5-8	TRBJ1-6	CASSLGGSSSPLHF	TGTGCCAGCAGCTTAGGGGGGTCTAGTTCACCCCTCCACTTT
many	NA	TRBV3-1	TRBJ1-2	CASSVRTEIYGYTF	TGTGCCAGCAGCGTCCGGACAGAGATCTATGGCTACACCTTC
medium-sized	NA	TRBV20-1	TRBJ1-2	CSARNRGYGYTF	TGCAGTGCTAGAAACCGGGGCTATGGCTACACCTTC
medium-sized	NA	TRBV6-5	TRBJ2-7	CASSYSVGAPAYEQYF	TGTGCCAGCAGTTACTCGGTGGGAGCCCCGGCCTACGAGCAGTACTTC
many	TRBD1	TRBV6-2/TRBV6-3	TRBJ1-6	CASKTGTGGLSTSPLHF	TGTGCCAGCAAAACGGGGACAGGGGGTTTGTCGACTTCACCCCTCCACTTT
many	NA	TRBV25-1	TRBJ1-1	CASTTPMNTEAFF	TGTGCCAGCACGACACCAATGAACACTGAAGCTTTCTTT
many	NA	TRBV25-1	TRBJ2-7	CASSASGTHGGEQYF	TGTGCCAGCAGTGCCTCCGGGACCCACGGTGGCGAGCAGTACTTC
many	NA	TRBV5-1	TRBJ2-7	CATSERTESYEQYF	TGCGCCACCTCAGAAAGGACGGAGTCCTACGAGCAGTACTTC
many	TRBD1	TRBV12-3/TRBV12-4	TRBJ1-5	CASSLEGTGGSQPQHF	TGTGCCAGCAGTTTAGAAGGGACAGGGGGAAGTCAGCCCCAGCATTTT
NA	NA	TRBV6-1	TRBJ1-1	CASSVTGNTEAFF	TGTGCCAGCAGTGTAACGGGCAACACTGAAGCTTTCTTT
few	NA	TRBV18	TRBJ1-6	CASSPPSTELANSPLHF	TGTGCCAGCTCACCACCCAGCACAGAGTTAGCTAATTCACCCCTCCACTTT
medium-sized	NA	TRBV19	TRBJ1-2	CASTLQNGHGYTF	TGTGCCAGTACACTCCAAAACGGGCATGGCTACACCTTC
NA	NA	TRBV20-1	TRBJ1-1	CSATTIQGRRTEAFF	TGCAGTGCCACCACGATACAGGGAAGAAGGACTGAAGCTTTCTTT
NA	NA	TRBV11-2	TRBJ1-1	CASRLGGGTEAFF	TGTGCCAGCAGATTAGGGGGAGGAACTGAAGCTTTCTTT
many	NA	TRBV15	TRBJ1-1	CATSPPTLMNTEAFF	TGTGCCACCAGCCCCCCGACCCTCATGAACACTGAAGCTTTCTTT
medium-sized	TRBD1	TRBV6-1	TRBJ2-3	CASSIGTGTDTQYF	TGTGCCAGCAGCATCGGGACAGGGACAGATACGCAGTATTTT
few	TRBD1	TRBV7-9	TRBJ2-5	CASSLGQGQETQYF	TGTGCCAGCAGCCTCGGACAGGGTCAAGAGACCCAGTACTTC
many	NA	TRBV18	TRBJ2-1	CASSGAFQGEQFF	TGTGCCAGCTCAGGGGCATTTCAAGGGGAGCAGTTCTTC
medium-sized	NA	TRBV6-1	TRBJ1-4	CASTGGATNEKLFF	TGTGCCAGCACTGGGGGGGCAACTAATGAAAAACTGTTTTTT
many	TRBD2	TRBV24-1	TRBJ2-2	CATSGQGLAGGTGELFF	TGTGCCACCAGTGGGCAAGGACTAGCGGGAGGAACCGGGGAGCTGTTTTTT
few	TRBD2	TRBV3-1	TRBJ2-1	CASGDSGSSYNEQFF	TGTGCCAGCGGAGATAGCGGGAGTTCCTACAATGAGCAGTTCTTC
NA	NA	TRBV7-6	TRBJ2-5	CASSLGRSQYF	TGTGCCAGCAGCTTAGGGCGGTCCCAGTACTTC
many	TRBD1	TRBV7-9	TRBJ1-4	CASSADRGHEKLFF	TGTGCCAGCAGCGCGGACAGGGGGCATGAAAAACTGTTTTTT
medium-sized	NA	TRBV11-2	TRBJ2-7	CASGGDSFYEQYF	TGTGCCAGCGGAGGGGACAGCTTCTACGAGCAGTACTTC
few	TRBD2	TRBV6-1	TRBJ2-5	CASSAGTSVREQETQYF	TGTGCCAGCAGCGCCGGGACTAGCGTTAGAGAACAAGAGACCCAGTACTTC
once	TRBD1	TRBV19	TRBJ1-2	CASSIPGQGGRFLGGYTF	TGCGCCAGTAGTATTCCGGGACAGGGAGGAAGGTTTTTGGGAGGCTACACCTTC
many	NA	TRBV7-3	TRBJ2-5	CASSRGQKETQYF	TGTGCCAGCAGCCGAGGACAGAAAGAGACCCAGTACTTC
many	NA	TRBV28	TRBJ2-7	CASKDITEQYF	TGTGCCAGCAAAGATATCACCGAGCAGTACTTC
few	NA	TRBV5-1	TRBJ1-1	CASSLVGGNTEAFF	TGCGCCAGCAGCTTGGTGGGCGGGAACACTGAAGCTTTCTTT
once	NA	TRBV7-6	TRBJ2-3	CASSLVAGSTTDKQYF	TGTGCCAGCAGCTTAGTTGCGGGATCTACCACAGATAAGCAGTATTTT